Below are 16 T cell receptor beta chains sequenced from a single sample in a study of tumor and adjacent non-tumor tissue in lung cancer. This sample's RNA came from whole unsorted tissue. TCRbeta libraries were built with three rounds of nested PCR, modified from ARM-PCR. MiXCR was run by TCRdb on the multiplex PCR reads, yielding one entry per CDR3 protein. The sample has more than 70,000 distinct CDR3 sequences, around 57% seen once. The sample taken for sequencing was lung tumor tissue. Every receptor here comes from a man between 65 and 80 years old with non-small cell lung cancer.

Comments on this clonotype: The junction shows a germline mismatch at one end, possibly a read error. The chain carries TRBV6-5 and TRBJ1-2, with D uncertain. Germline CDR1 and CDR2: MNHEY and SVGAGI. The CDR3 totals 15 residues. The CDR3 region is CASSSQDGRHYGYTF. The CDR3 nucleotides read TGTGCCAGCAGCTCCCAGGACGGACGCCACTATGGTTACACCTTC.

On this clonotype: One junction end does not reproduce the germline sequence, and a read error may be involved. The chain is built from TRBV6-6 and TRBJ1-1; no definite D call. This CDR3 is 11 amino acids long. Germline V CDR1 and CDR2: MNHNY, SVGAGI (reference sequence). DNA for the CDR3: TGTGCCACCCTTCTTAACAGAAAAGTTCTCTTT. This encodes CATLLNRKVLF.

Worth noting for this clonotype: One end of the junction varies from germline; a read error may be responsible. V usage is TRBV11-2 and J usage is TRBJ2-6; 7 bases fit TRBD2. The CDR3 consists of 16 residues. The germline gives CDR1 SGHAT, CDR2 FQNNGV. CDR3 amino acids: CGSSPWGGPGANVPTF. The CDR3 DNA sequence: TGTGGCAGCAGCCCGTGGGGAGGGCCCGGGGCCAACGTCCCGACTTTC. Looking up the rest from reference TRBV11-2 and TRBJ2-6 gives the full variable domain: EAGVAQSPRYKIIEKRQSVAFWCNPISGHATLYWYQQILGQGPKLLIQFQNNGVVDDSQLPKDRFSAERLKGVDSTLKIQPAKLEDSAVYLCGSSPWGGPGANVPTFGAGSRLTVL.

This rearrangement joins TRBV19 to TRBJ2-5; the D gene is possibly TRBD2 (6 bases). The CDR3 length is 12 residues. The ends were cut back, 6 bases at V and 4 bases at J, with 9 bases in the middle. The germline gives CDR1 LNHDA, CDR2 SQIVND (reference sequence). The CDR3 region has the DNA TGTGCCAGTAGGCAAGCGGGAGAGACCCAGTACTTC. Translating it yields CASRQAGETQYF. The complete variable domain, with remaining parts taken from reference TRBV19 and TRBJ2-5, reads DGGITQSPKYLFRKEGQNVTLSCEQNLNHDAMYWYRQDPGQGLRLIYYSQIVNDFQKGDIAEGYSVSREKKESFPLTVTSAQKNPTAFYLCASRQAGETQYFGPGTRLLVL.

J is TRBJ2-7 and V is TRBV6-6, with no clear D. With 6 bases removed from V and 6 bases from J, the gap between germline ends came to 15 bases. Per the germline V gene, CDR1 is MNHNY and CDR2 is SVGAGI (reference sequence). This CDR3 has 13 amino acids. The DNA of the CDR3 is TGTGCCAGCAGCCCGTCAGCAGCCTCCGAGCAGTACTTC. Translating it yields CASSPSAASEQYF.

A remark on this clonotype: This clone may be a read error of a much larger clone one base away. The V and J genes are TRBV11-3 and TRBJ2-3; D could derive from TRBD1 or TRBD2 (6 bases each). This CDR3 spans 12 amino acids. Germline lookup yields CDR1 SGHNT and CDR2 YENEEA. The CDR3 region is CANSVGGHTQYF. CDR3 nucleotides: TGTGCCAACAGCGTCGGGGGCCATACGCAGTATTTT.

A note on this clonotype: Germline and junction disagree at one end, which may indicate a read error. The chain has TRBV11-2 and TRBJ2-7; D perhaps matches TRBD1 (5 bases). This CDR3 has 15 amino acids. Germline loops: CDR1 SGHAT, CDR2 FQNNGV. CDR3 protein: CASSLDTTRGYELYF. For the CDR3, the DNA is TGTGCCAGCAGCTTAGATACCACAAGGGGCTACGAGCTGTACTTC.

On this clonotype: At one end the junction does not follow the germline gene, possibly because of a read error. CDR3 residues: CDISESIQGTGELFF. CDR3 coding DNA: TGTGACATCAGTGAGTCGATTCAGGGCACCGGGGAGCTGTTTTTT. This chain uses TRBV10-3 with TRBJ2-2; possibly TRBD1 for D (5 bases). The length of the CDR3 is 15 residues. CDR1 ENHRY and CDR2 SYGVKD come from the germline V gene.

This clonotype was seen a few times. The J gene is TRBJ1-2, the V gene TRBV28, with no clear D. The CDR3 length is 11 residues. Trimming shortened V by 6 bases and J by 9 bases, and 11 bases separated the two germline ends. Germline-derived CDR1 and CDR2 are MDHEN and SYDVKM. CDR3 coding DNA: TGTGCCAGCAGCCCTAGGATTAGCTACACCTTC. As protein: CASSPRISYTF.

Remarks on this clonotype: A much bigger clone sits one base away, suggesting this may be a read error. The V call is TRBV30, the J call TRBJ2-5; 11 positions agree with TRBD2. The CDR3 extends over 16 amino acids. Germline CDR1 reads GTSNPN; CDR2 reads SVGIG (reference sequence). The CDR3 DNA sequence: TGTGCCTGGAGTGTCCGGCTAGCGGGGGGAAAAGAGATCCAGTACTTC. This translates into CAWSVRLAGGKEIQYF.

Details on this clonotype: An end of the junction does not agree with germline; a read error may underlie this. This chain connects TRBV6-1 to TRBJ2-7; weak D call: TRBD2 (6 bases). The germline V gene has CDR1 MNHNS and CDR2 SASEGT. The CDR3 has 13 amino acids. The DNA for the CDR3 is TGTCCCAGCAGTGTGGAGGGATCCTACGAGCAGTACTTT. Translation: CPSSVEGSYEQYF.

This clonotype was observed a few times. This chain joins TRBV20-1 and TRBJ2-2; D gene uncertain. The CDR3 is made up of 14 amino acids. V was cut by 3 bases and J by 2 bases, with 10 bases left in between. CDR1 is DFQATT, CDR2 SNEGSKA, per germline (reference sequence). CDR3 DNA: TGCAGTGCTAGGAAGGGTACCAACACCGGGGAGCTGTTTTTT. It yields the protein CSARKGTNTGELFF.

The V call is TRBV25-1, the J call TRBJ2-7; D remains ambiguous. The CDR3 contains 12 residues. The germline V gene has CDR1 MGHDK and CDR2 SYGVNS. The germline V and J ends were trimmed by 8 bases and 2 bases, with 10 bases remaining between them. CDR3 DNA: TGTGCCAGCCTCTGGGGTCCCTACGAGCAGTACTTC. Translation: CASLWGPYEQYF.

As to this clonotype: Relative to the germline gene, one junction end is altered; a read error may explain this. The chain uses TRBV29-1 and TRBJ2-5; no reliable D call. This CDR3 comprises 16 residues. CDR1 SQVTM and CDR2 ANQGSEA come from the germline V gene. CDR3 in amino acids: CTVEDDEWTLGETQYF. The CDR3 nucleotides are TGCACCGTTGAAGATGACGAGTGGACCCTTGGGGAGACCCAGTACTTC. The full variable domain, in which reference TRBV29-1 and TRBJ2-5 provide the parts outside the CDR3, is SAVISQKPSRDICQRGTSLTIQCQVDSQVTMMFWYRQQPGQSLTLIATANQGSEATYESGFVIDKFPISRPNLTFSTLTVSNMSPEDSSIYLCTVEDDEWTLGETQYFGPGTRLLVL.

This clonotype was seen only once. A junction end diverges from the germline sequence, so it may reflect a read error. The rearrangement uses TRBV6-5 and TRBJ1-3, with no clear D. The length of the CDR3 is 14 residues. The germline V gene has CDR1 MNHEY and CDR2 SVGAGI. The CDR3 sequence is CASTYTGSGNTIYF. Here the CDR3 DNA reads TGTGCCAGCACTTACACGGGCTCCGGAAACACCATATATTTT.

In the case of this clonotype: A read error may account for a junction end that differs from germline. This chain connects TRBV11-2 to TRBJ1-2; D call uncertain. This CDR3 comprises 13 residues. Looked up from germline, CDR1 is SGHAT and CDR2 is FQNNGV. The CDR3 spells CASGVDTYYGYTF. CDR3 in DNA: TGTGCCAGCGGCGTAGACACCTACTATGGCTACACGTTC.